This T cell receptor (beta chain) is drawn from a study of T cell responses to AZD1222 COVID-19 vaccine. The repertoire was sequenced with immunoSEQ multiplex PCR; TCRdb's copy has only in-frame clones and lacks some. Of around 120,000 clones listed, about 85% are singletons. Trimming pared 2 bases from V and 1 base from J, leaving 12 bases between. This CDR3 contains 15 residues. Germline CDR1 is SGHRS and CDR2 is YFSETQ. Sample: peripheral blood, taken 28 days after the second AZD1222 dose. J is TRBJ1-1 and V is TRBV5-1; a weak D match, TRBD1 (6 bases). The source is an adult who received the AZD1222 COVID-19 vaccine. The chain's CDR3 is CASSFLGGSNTEAFF. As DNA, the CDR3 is TGCGCCAGCAGCTTTCTGGGGGGCTCGAACACTGAAGCTTTCTTT.